The 14 T cell receptor beta chains in this list originate from one sample, sequenced in a study of graft-versus-host responses after intestinal transplantation. Antigen specificity for these receptors is unknown. Sequenced by immunoSEQ multiplex PCR; TCRdb stores in-frame clones only, minus some. Among roughly 110,000 clones listed, 85% to 95% were seen once. The sample here was unstimulated CD8+ T cells sorted from spleen or lymph node cells, taken before transplant. The receptors were gathered from a human donor who was the organ donor for an intestinal transplant.

V usage is TRBV11-3 and J usage is TRBJ1-2; D is unresolved. The CDR3 loop spans 14 amino acids. Trimming pared 5 bases from V and 5 bases from J, leaving 15 bases between. Germline lookup yields CDR1 SGHNT and CDR2 YENEEA. The CDR3 region has the DNA TGTGCCAGCAGCCGCATACCGAGAGTGTATGGCTACACCTTC. It specifies CASSRIPRVYGYTF. The whole variable domain, filled in from reference TRBV11-3 and TRBJ1-2, reads EAGVVQSPRYKIIEKKQPVAFWCNPISGHNTLYWYLQNLGQGPELLIRYENEEAVDDSQLPKDRFSAERLKGVDSTLKIQPAELGDSAVYLCASSRIPRVYGYTFGSGTRLTVV.

The chain combines TRBV5-4 with TRBJ2-7; D remains unclear. V shed 4 bases and J shed 3 bases, with 14 bases lying between them. This CDR3 comprises 14 residues. Per germline, CDR1 SGHNT and CDR2 YYREEE (reference sequence). CDR3 in amino acids: CASSLDRAFYEQYF. CDR3 DNA sequence: TGTGCCAGCAGCCTGGACCGGGCCTTCTACGAGCAGTACTTC.

The V gene is TRBV10-2, the J gene TRBJ2-5; a possible D gene is TRBD2 (6 bases). CDR1 is WSHSY and CDR2 is SAAADI in the germline V gene. This CDR3 comprises 14 residues. Trimming took 8 bases from V and 3 from J, leaving 16 bases between them. This chain's CDR3 is CASQDSGGEETQYF. As DNA, the CDR3 is TGCGCCAGCCAAGATTCCGGGGGAGAAGAGACCCAGTACTTC.

This chain uses TRBV9 with TRBJ2-5; 8 positions agree with TRBD1. Trimming at V came to 3 bases and at J to 2 bases, leaving 9 bases not matched to a gene. The CDR3 sequence is 16 residues long. In germline, CDR1 is SGDLS, CDR2 YYNGEE. The CDR3 spells CASSEQGVVVQETQYF. The CDR3 nucleotides read TGTGCCAGCAGCGAACAGGGGGTCGTGGTTCAAGAGACCCAGTACTTC.

The chain uses TRBV27 and TRBJ1-2, with D unresolved. V gave up 8 bases and J gave up 4 bases, with 14 bases separating them. Germline CDR1 and CDR2: MNHEY and SMNVEV (reference sequence). The CDR3 runs 13 residues. The CDR3 bases are TGTGCCAGCGCCCCAACAGCACCCTATGGCTACACCTTC. This translates into CASAPTAPYGYTF.

V and J are TRBV6-1 and TRBJ2-1, with 8 positions matching TRBD1. Germline CDR1 is MNHNS and CDR2 is SASEGT. Trimming cost V 3 bases and J 6 bases; bases outside gene matches: 1. CDR3 length: 13 amino acids. The CDR3 here is CASSDTGGNEQFF. In DNA form, the CDR3 reads TGTGCCAGCAGTGATACAGGGGGCAATGAGCAGTTCTTC.

This clone was counted a few times. V and J are TRBV6-6 and TRBJ2-5, with D uncertain. The CDR3 totals 13 residues. With 8 bases removed from V and 2 bases from J, the gap between germline ends came to 12 bases. Germline V gene lookup returns CDR1 MNHNY and CDR2 SVGAGI (reference sequence). CDR3 nucleotides: TGTGCCAGCTCGTTCCGCCGTCAAGAGACCCAGTACTTC. Its translation is CASSFRRQETQYF.

This chain connects TRBV4-1 to TRBJ1-5; TRBD1 is a possible D gene (6 bases). Trimming shortened V by 3 bases and J by 6 bases, and 15 bases separated the two germline ends. This CDR3 is 15 amino acids long. The germline V gene has CDR1 MGHRA and CDR2 YSYEKL. The CDR3 sequence is CASSHPTGSGQPQHF. Here the CDR3 DNA reads TGCGCCAGCAGCCACCCAACAGGGAGTGGTCAGCCCCAGCATTTT.

This rearrangement joins TRBV28 to TRBJ2-1; D might be TRBD1 (5 bases). Germline values: CDR1 MDHEN, CDR2 SYDVKM. Trimming pared 3 bases from V and 1 base from J, leaving 7 bases between. The CDR3 totals 14 residues. CDR3 sequence: CASSLGPSYNEQFF. In DNA form, the CDR3 reads TGTGCCAGCAGTTTGGGGCCTTCCTACAATGAGCAGTTCTTC. Filled out from reference TRBV28 and TRBJ2-1, the complete variable domain reads DVKVTQSSRYLVKRTGEKVFLECVQDMDHENMFWYRQDPGLGLRLIYFSYDVKMKEKGDIPEGYSVSREKKERFSLILESASTNQTSMYLCASSLGPSYNEQFFGPGTRLTVL.

This chain joins TRBV4-1 and TRBJ2-1; D remains ambiguous. CDR3 length equals 13 residues. Trimming removed 3 bases from V and 4 bases from J, with 7 bases in between. Germline values: CDR1 MGHRA, CDR2 YSYEKL. The CDR3 loop reads CASSQATYNEQFF. The DNA for the CDR3 is TGCGCCAGCAGCCAGGCAACATACAATGAGCAGTTCTTC.

This clone was recorded only once. The V gene is TRBV6-6, the J gene TRBJ2-5; 14 bases are shared with TRBD2. Germline CDR1 and CDR2: MNHNY and SVGAGI (reference sequence). The V segment lost 3 bases and the J segment 5 bases; nucleotides outside the gene matches: 5. This CDR3 spans 16 amino acids. CDR3 sequence reads: CASSYWGLAGEETQYF. The CDR3 coding sequence is TGTGCCAGCAGTTATTGGGGACTAGCGGGAGAGGAGACCCAGTACTTC.

This rearrangement joins TRBV19 to TRBJ2-3; D perhaps matches TRBD1 (6 bases). The V gene lost 6 bases and the J gene lost 2 bases, with 12 bases spanning the gap. The CDR3 covers 14 residues. CDR1 LNHDA and CDR2 SQIVND come from the germline V gene (reference sequence). This CDR3 reads CASRQGRSTDTQYF. The CDR3 bases are TGTGCCAGTAGACAGGGTCGTTCCACAGATACGCAGTATTTT.

The rearrangement links TRBV18 to TRBJ1-1; D might be TRBD1 (5 bases). The CDR3 is made up of 12 amino acids. The germline V gene has CDR1 KGHSH and CDR2 LQKENI. V was trimmed by 2 bases and J by 6 bases, leaving 7 bases between them. CDR3 in amino acids: CASSPWDAEAFF. The CDR3 nucleotides are TGTGCCAGCTCACCATGGGACGCTGAAGCTTTCTTT.

This chain connects TRBV6-1 to TRBJ2-3; D might be TRBD1 (6 bases). Germline V gene data show CDR1 as MNHNS and CDR2 as SASEGT. This CDR3 contains 15 residues. V was shortened by 4 bases and J by 0 bases, with 11 bases between the two germline ends. CDR3: CASSVKRGSTDTQYF. The CDR3 DNA sequence: TGTGCCAGCAGTGTTAAGAGGGGGAGCACAGATACGCAGTATTTT.